Listed here are 3 T cell receptor beta chains from one sample, sequenced in a study of early T cells in non-severe SARS-CoV-2 infection. TCRdb re-analysed the 5' RACE reads in MiXCR, keeping a single row per CDR3 protein. The repertoire holds around 25,000 distinct CDR3 sequences, with 2.9% as singletons. Sequencing was carried out using whole blood. These receptors originate from an adult who was a healthcare worker with PCR-confirmed SARS-CoV-2 infection or an uninfected control (not recorded which).

This clonotype has at least ten counts. CDR3 sequence reads: CASSLSGGNADTQYF. The CDR3 nucleotides read TGTGCCAGCAGCTTGTCAGGGGGCAACGCAGATACGCAGTATTTT. This chain connects TRBV5-6 to TRBJ2-3; 8 nucleotides agree with TRBD1. The CDR3 contains 15 residues. The ends lost 1 base at V and 4 bases at J; junction bases unmatched: 5. Germline values: CDR1 SGHDT, CDR2 YYEEEE.

In its sample, this clonotype was seen many times. The V gene is TRBV19, the J gene TRBJ2-5, with 11 nucleotides matching TRBD2. The CDR3 length is 15 residues. Per the germline V gene, CDR1 is LNHDA and CDR2 is SQIVND (reference sequence). V trimming: 3 bases; J trimming: 2 bases; junction bases outside the gene matches: 2. CDR3 loop: CASSISGGGQETQYF. CDR3 coding DNA: TGTGCCAGTAGTATTAGCGGGGGGGGTCAAGAGACCCAGTACTTC. The full variable domain, in which reference TRBV19 and TRBJ2-5 provide the parts outside the CDR3, is DGGITQSPKYLFRKEGQNVTLSCEQNLNHDAMYWYRQDPGQGLRLIYYSQIVNDFQKGDIAEGYSVSREKKESFPLTVTSAQKNPTAFYLCASSISGGGQETQYFGPGTRLLVL.

This clonotype was detected many times. The CDR3 sequence is CASSLGSGLTYNEQFF. The DNA for the CDR3 is TGTGCCAGCAGCTTGGGGTCTGGGCTGACCTACAATGAGCAGTTCTTC. The J gene is TRBJ2-1, the V gene TRBV5-4; no definite D call. Germline lookup yields CDR1 SGHNT and CDR2 YYREEE (reference sequence). The CDR3 covers 16 residues. The germline V and J ends were trimmed by 0 bases and 2 bases, with 12 bases remaining between them.